A single sample gave rise to the 32 T cell receptor beta chains below, sequenced in a study of blood T cell repertoires in COVID-19 (dated by TCRdb to about 2020). Receptors were amplified or captured by the immunoSEQ multiplex PCR assay. TCRdb's version of the immuneACCESS table is confined to in-frame rearrangements and falls short of the full clone set. An unresolved V gene accounts for under half of the shortfall where checked; the remainder is of unknown origin. A total of 350,000 to 450,000 clones appear in this sample, 70% to 90% of them only once. Clones ranked in the top ten supply roughly 2% of the sample. Sequencing was carried out using PBMCs or T cells enriched from blood (not recorded which). The receptor set was obtained from a middle-aged man in a cohort exposed to, infected with or recovered from COVID-19 (not recorded which).

The chain has TRBV7-2 and TRBJ2-3; TRBD1 matches 7 bases. From germline, CDR1 is SGHTA and CDR2 FQGNSA. The CDR3 extends over 15 amino acids. V was pared by 2 bases and J by 9 bases, with 11 bases of the junction left unmatched. DNA for the CDR3: TGTGCCAGCAGCTTAAGGGGGCCAGGGATTAAGACGCAGTATTTT. Encoded protein: CASSLRGPGIKTQYF.

J is TRBJ2-7 and V is TRBV5-1; 7 positions match TRBD1. V lost 4 bases and J lost 4; bases outside the gene matches: 11. This CDR3 contains 15 residues. Germline V lookup: CDR1 SGHRS, CDR2 YFSETQ. CDR3 DNA sequence: TGCGCCAGCAGCATACAAGGGACAGAACGATACGAGCAGTACTTC. Amino acid sequence: CASSIQGTERYEQYF.

The chain combines TRBV6-1 with TRBJ1-1; D gene uncertain. Trimming cost V 3 bases and J 0 bases, with 5 bases left between them. This CDR3 contains 13 residues. Germline CDR1 MNHNS, CDR2 SASEGT. In nucleotides, the CDR3 is TGTGCCAGCAGTGATCAGGTGAACACTGAAGCTTTCTTT. Translation gives CASSDQVNTEAFF.

The chain employs TRBV5-1 and TRBJ2-6; no definite D call. This CDR3 has 14 amino acids. V was pared by 4 bases and J by 0 bases, with 5 bases between. Germline V gene sequence: CDR1 SGHRS, CDR2 YFSETQ. This CDR3 is CASSPDSGANVLTF. The CDR3 nucleotides read TGCGCCAGCAGCCCAGACTCTGGGGCCAACGTCCTGACTTTC.

The chain has TRBV5-1 and TRBJ2-5; TRBD1 agrees at 11 bases. The CDR3 extends over 15 amino acids. Germline lookup yields CDR1 SGHRS and CDR2 YFSETQ. V shed 4 bases, J shed 4 bases, and the junction held 6 bases outside the gene matches. CDR3 sequence reads: CASSHGQGAIETQYF. The CDR3 DNA reads TGCGCCAGCAGCCACGGACAGGGGGCGATAGAGACCCAGTACTTC. Together with reference TRBV5-1 and TRBJ2-5, the CDR3 gives the full variable domain: KAGVTQTPRYLIKTRGQQVTLSCSPISGHRSVSWYQQTPGQGLQFLFEYFSETQRNKGNFPGRFSGRQFSNSRSEMNVSTLELGDSALYLCASSHGQGAIETQYFGPGTRLLVL.

This chain uses TRBV5-1 with TRBJ2-2; the D gene is possibly TRBD2 (5 bases). Germline CDR1 and CDR2: SGHRS and YFSETQ. This CDR3 region has 16 residues. Trimming pared 4 bases from V and 0 bases from J, leaving 13 bases between. The CDR3 is CASSPHTSSNTGELFF. DNA for the CDR3: TGCGCCAGCAGCCCCCATACTAGTTCGAACACCGGGGAGCTGTTTTTT.

This chain joins TRBV19 and TRBJ1-2; 7 bases are shared with TRBD1. This CDR3 spans 12 amino acids. CDR1 LNHDA and CDR2 SQIVND come from the germline V gene (reference sequence). J was trimmed by 2 bases and V by 7 bases; bases with no gene match: 1. CDR3 sequence: CASTTGNYGYTF. For the CDR3, the DNA is TGTGCCAGTACGACAGGGAACTATGGCTACACCTTC.

This clone appeared once. This chain connects TRBV12-2 to TRBJ2-5; the table's TRBD2 call for D was not verified on the DNA. TRBV12-2 represents a pseudogene. This CDR3 is built from 9 residues. In nucleotides, the CDR3 is TGTGCAAGTCGCTCTCCCCAGTACTTC. As protein: CASRSPQYF.

The chain recombines TRBV6-5 with TRBJ2-2; a possible D gene is TRBD2 (6 bases). The CDR3 has 14 residues. Germline CDR1 reads MNHEY; CDR2 reads SVGAGI. Trimming cost V 8 bases and J 4 bases, with 14 bases left between them. The CDR3 here is CASARDSSTGELFF. As DNA, the CDR3 is TGTGCCAGCGCCCGGGACTCGAGCACCGGGGAGCTGTTTTTT.

The V gene is TRBV28, the J gene TRBJ2-1, with D unclear. This CDR3 has 15 residues. Germline lookup yields CDR1 MDHEN and CDR2 SYDVKM. Trimming left V 6 bases short and J 3 bases short, with 15 bases between. The CDR3 sequence is CASSLTRQDYNEQFF. DNA of the CDR3: TGTGCCAGCAGCTTAACACGGCAGGACTACAATGAGCAGTTCTTC.

The rearrangement uses TRBV3-1 (or the pseudogene TRBV3-2) and TRBJ1-2; tentatively, D is TRBD1 (6 bases). Germline-derived CDR1 and CDR2 are LGHDT and YNNKEL (reference sequence). The CDR3 extends over 16 amino acids. The V end lost 6 bases, the J end lost 4 bases, and 21 bases lay between the germline ends. The DNA of the CDR3 is TGTGCCAGCAGGTCGAACCCGGGACAAGGGGTCTATGGCTACACCTTC. Its protein product is CASRSNPGQGVYGYTF.

This rearrangement joins TRBV28 to TRBJ1-2; weak D call: TRBD1 (6 bases). There are 12 residues in the CDR3. CDR1 is MDHEN and CDR2 is SYDVKM in the germline V gene. V lost 6 bases and J 7 bases, leaving 12 bases between the germline ends. The CDR3 DNA reads TGTGCCAGCAGCCGGGACATTCCTGGCTACACCTTC. It codes for CASSRDIPGYTF.

The rearrangement links TRBV18 to TRBJ2-2; the match to TRBD1 covers 8 bases. The germline gives CDR1 KGHSH, CDR2 LQKENI. J was trimmed by 6 bases and V by 5 bases; bases with no gene match: 8. This CDR3 is 15 amino acids long. The CDR3 reads CASSAAGQAAGELFF. The DNA of the CDR3 is TGTGCCAGCTCAGCCGCGGGACAGGCGGCCGGGGAGCTGTTTTTT.

This clone was counted only a few times. This chain links TRBV6-5 with TRBJ2-5, with 12 positions matching TRBD2. This CDR3 is built from 16 residues. V lost 4 bases to trimming and J lost 5 bases; unmatched junction nucleotides: 8. Germline values: CDR1 MNHEY, CDR2 SVGAGI. DNA for the CDR3: TGTGCCAGCAGTTCGACTAGCGGGAGCCCCCTCGAGACCCAGTACTTC. Translated, it gives CASSSTSGSPLETQYF.

The chain links TRBV15 to TRBJ1-5, with TRBD1 identical over 7 bases. V trimming: 4 bases; J trimming: 1 base; junction bases outside the gene matches: 7. The CDR3 sequence is 16 residues long. Per germline, CDR1 LNHNV and CDR2 YYDKDF (reference sequence). The CDR3 nucleotides read TGTGCCACCAGCACCACCGGGACAGTGAGCAATCAGCCCCAGCATTTT. Translating it yields CATSTTGTVSNQPQHF.

The V and J genes are TRBV19 and TRBJ2-1; D perhaps matches TRBD2 (6 bases). The CDR3 runs 14 residues. Germline V lookup: CDR1 LNHDA, CDR2 SQIVND (reference sequence). Trimming cost V 6 bases and J 0 bases, with 9 bases left between them. The CDR3 region has the DNA TGTGCCAGTAGCCGGGGGAGCTCCTACAATGAGCAGTTCTTC. It encodes CASSRGSSYNEQFF.

This clone appeared once. This rearrangement joins TRBV28 to TRBJ2-7, with D possibly TRBD1 on 6 matching bases. Germline-derived CDR1 and CDR2 are MDHEN and SYDVKM. The V end lost 5 bases, the J end lost 5 bases, and 22 bases lay between the germline ends. This CDR3 is 16 amino acids long. The CDR3 DNA is TGTGCCAGCAGTACCCAGGGGACGGGGCGACCCAACGAGCAGTACTTC. Its translation is CASSTQGTGRPNEQYF.

CDR3 DNA: TGCGCCAGCTGGTTGACAGGAACGAACACCGGGGAGCTGTTTTTT. This sequence encodes CASWLTGTNTGELFF. The V call is TRBV5-1, the J call TRBJ2-2; D is possibly TRBD1 (6 bases). CDR1 SGHRS and CDR2 YFSETQ come from the germline V gene. The CDR3 length is 15 residues. V gave up 7 bases and J gave up 0 bases, with 13 bases separating them.

The CDR3 coding sequence is TGTGCCAGCAGCCCGACAGGGGGCCCAAGCGGTGACACTGAAGCTTTCTTT. It yields the protein CASSPTGGPSGDTEAFF. The gene calls are TRBV7-9 and TRBJ1-1; 10 nucleotides align to TRBD1. This CDR3 spans 17 amino acids. The trim removed 5 bases at V and 3 bases at J, leaving 12 bases unmatched. Germline CDR1 reads SEHNR; CDR2 reads FQNEAQ (reference sequence).

The J gene is TRBJ2-7, the V gene TRBV3-1 (or the pseudogene TRBV3-2); 13 bases are a match to TRBD2. The CDR3 sequence is 15 residues long. The junction had 6 bases not matched to a gene; V was cut back by 4 bases and J by 6 bases. CDR1 is LGHDT and CDR2 is YNNKEL in the germline V gene (reference sequence). For the CDR3, the DNA is TGTGCCAGCAGCCCGCCGGGACTAGCGGGGCTCGAGCAGTACTTC. This encodes CASSPPGLAGLEQYF.

The chain combines TRBV6-1 with TRBJ2-7; D unresolved. This CDR3 contains 11 residues. V shed 1 base and J shed 7 bases, with 5 bases lying between them. CDR1 and CDR2 from the germline V gene are MNHNS and SASEGT. This chain's CDR3 is CASSEVVEQYF. The CDR3 region has the DNA TGTGCCAGCAGTGAAGTCGTAGAGCAGTACTTC.

The chain has TRBV5-1 and TRBJ2-5, with no clear D. The CDR3 has 15 residues. CDR1 SGHRS and CDR2 YFSETQ come from the germline V gene. V lost 0 bases and J 5 bases, leaving 14 bases between the germline ends. The CDR3 sequence is CASSLVGIDSETQYF. As DNA, the CDR3 is TGCGCCAGCAGCTTGGTCGGTATTGATTCGGAGACCCAGTACTTC.

This clone was detected only once. V gene TRBV11-2 combines with J gene TRBJ2-2; a possible D gene is TRBD1 (6 bases). The CDR3 sequence is 14 residues long. Germline V lookup: CDR1 SGHAT, CDR2 FQNNGV. V gave up 5 bases and J gave up 7 bases, with 14 bases separating them. For the CDR3, the DNA is TGTGCCAGCAGCAACGGACAGTACGGCGGGGAGCTGTTTTTT. This translates into CASSNGQYGGELFF.

The rearrangement uses TRBV18 and TRBJ1-3; TRBD1 matches 8 bases. CDR1 and CDR2 (germline): KGHSH, LQKENI. The CDR3 runs 16 residues. V was clipped by 4 bases and J by 0 bases; unmatched bases: 5. CDR3 in DNA: TGTGCCAGCTCACAGGGACAGGTCCTCTCTGGAAACACCATATATTTT. Residues: CASSQGQVLSGNTIYF.

The CDR3 coding sequence is TGTGCCAGCAGTTCGGACAGGGAAGTAGGAGGCTACACCTTC. Its protein is CASSSDREVGGYTF. The J gene is TRBJ1-2, the V gene TRBV6-2 or TRBV6-3; 8 bases agree with TRBD1. The CDR3 sequence is 14 residues long. V was clipped by 4 bases and J by 8 bases; unmatched bases: 9. Germline values: CDR1 MNHEY, CDR2 SVGEGT.

The V gene is TRBV5-1, the J gene TRBJ2-1, with 7 nucleotides matching TRBD1. CDR3 length equals 15 residues. J was trimmed by 4 bases and V by 4 bases; bases with no gene match: 8. The germline CDR1 and CDR2 sequences are SGHRS and YFSETQ. In nucleotides, the CDR3 is TGCGCCAGCAGCCATAGACAGGGAGAGTACAATGAGCAGTTCTTC. As protein: CASSHRQGEYNEQFF.

The chain joins TRBV19 to TRBJ1-4, with D tentatively TRBD1 (5 bases). Per germline, CDR1 LNHDA and CDR2 SQIVND (reference sequence). This CDR3 spans 16 amino acids. Trimming stripped 8 bases from V and 0 bases from J, with 16 bases between. The CDR3 DNA is TGTGCCAGTGGGTTTAGGACAACTGCAACTAATGAAAAACTGTTTTTT. This gives the protein CASGFRTTATNEKLFF.

The J gene is TRBJ2-2, the V gene TRBV6-4; D is possibly TRBD2 (6 bases). Looked up from germline, CDR1 is MRHNA and CDR2 is SNTAGT. Deletions cut 4 bases from V and 3 bases from J, with 9 bases between. This CDR3 region has 14 residues. The CDR3 DNA is TGTGCCAGCAGTGGGGACTCGGACACCGGGGAGCTGTTTTTT. Translating it yields CASSGDSDTGELFF.

V gene TRBV28 combines with J gene TRBJ1-5; D gene ambiguous. CDR1 MDHEN and CDR2 SYDVKM come from the germline V gene. Trimming left V 3 bases short and J 7 bases short, with 13 bases between. The CDR3 has 14 amino acids. CDR3 loop: CASSFLRTGQPQHF. The CDR3 DNA reads TGTGCCAGCAGTTTCCTACGTACGGGGCAGCCCCAGCATTTT.

This CDR3 reads CASSSSWDNQAFF. CDR3 nucleotide sequence: TGTGCCAGCAGTTCGTCTTGGGACAACCAAGCTTTCTTT. The chain uses TRBV6-2 or TRBV6-3 and TRBJ1-1; D is perhaps TRBD1 (6 bases). The CDR3 runs to 13 residues. In germline, CDR1 is MNHEY, CDR2 SVGEGT. Trimming stripped 4 bases from V and 9 bases from J, with 15 bases between.

The V and J genes are TRBV9 and TRBJ2-1; a possible D gene is TRBD2 (7 bases). This CDR3 comprises 16 residues. Germline CDR1 and CDR2: SGDLS and YYNGEE. V was shortened by 2 bases and J by 6 bases, with 18 bases between the two germline ends. CDR3 bases: TGTGCCAGCAGCGTCCGCGGGAGAGGGGGAATCAATGAGCAGTTCTTC. It encodes CASSVRGRGGINEQFF.

The chain has TRBV3-1 (or the pseudogene TRBV3-2) and TRBJ1-4; D gene uncertain. Trimming removed 4 bases at V and 4 bases at J, with 13 bases between. This CDR3 has 15 residues. The germline gives CDR1 LGHDT, CDR2 YNNKEL (reference sequence). Here the CDR3 DNA reads TGTGCCAGCAGCCCACGAGGTTCATTTAATGAAAAACTGTTTTTT. Its translation is CASSPRGSFNEKLFF.